Below are 13 T cell receptor beta chains sequenced from a single sample in a study of T cells expressing NK-cell markers. TCRdb reprocessed the 5' RACE reads, keeping one entry per CDR3 protein, no DNA. Its table records about 550,000 distinct CDR3 sequences. The specimen sequenced was blood T cells: a sorted CD56 or NKG2C T cell subset, CD4+ or CD8+ T cells, or bulk PBMC T cells (not recorded which). Receptors were obtained from a man aged 18 to 29 in good health.

This chain connects TRBV5-5 to TRBJ2-1. The germline V gene has CDR1 SGHKS and CDR2 YYEKEE (reference sequence). The CDR3 is made up of 14 amino acids. CDR3 in amino acids: CASSLVGSRNEQFF. The full variable domain, completed using reference TRBV5-5 and TRBJ2-1, is DAGVTQSPTHLIKTRGQQVTLRCSPISGHKSVSWYQQVLGQGPQFIFQYYEKEERGRGNFPDRFSARQFPNYSSELNVNALLLGDSALYLCASSLVGSRNEQFFGPGTRLTVL.

J is TRBJ2-1 and V is TRBV11-2; TCRdb gives TRBD2 as the D gene, but with no DNA this cannot be confirmed. Germline V CDR1 and CDR2: SGHAT, FQNNGV. The CDR3 is made up of 15 amino acids. The CDR3 reads CASSLETLTSGEQFF.

This chain uses TRBV12-3 or TRBV12-4 with TRBJ1-1; TCRdb's D call of TRBD1 is untestable without DNA. The CDR3 runs 15 residues. The CDR3: CASSLKGGGNPEAFF.

V gene TRBV3-1 combines with J gene TRBJ2-1; checking the TCRdb D call of TRBD2 is not possible without DNA. Germline V gene lookup returns CDR1 LGHDT and CDR2 YNNKEL (reference sequence). This CDR3 comprises 15 residues. The CDR3 is CASSQVSSGNNEQFF.

The V gene is TRBV6-2 or TRBV6-3, the J gene TRBJ2-3; TCRdb selects TRBD1, and the lack of DNA leaves this call unchecked. The germline gives CDR1 MNHEY, CDR2 SVGEGT. There are 16 residues in the CDR3. The CDR3 here is CASSSPGQGHADTQYF.

The CDR3 here is CASITGEMDNEQFF. The chain is built from TRBV7-9 and TRBJ2-1; TCRdb's assignment of TRBD1 cannot be checked, as there is no DNA. CDR1 and CDR2 from the germline V gene are SEHNR and FQNEAQ (reference sequence). The CDR3 length is 14 residues.

This chain connects TRBV12-3 or TRBV12-4 to TRBJ2-1; with no DNA, the TCRdb D assignment of TRBD2 cannot be verified. CDR3 length: 14 amino acids. The CDR3 loop reads CASSLMAGGREQFF.

The V call is TRBV28, the J call TRBJ2-3; the D call from TCRdb, TRBD1, cannot be confirmed without DNA. This CDR3 is built from 14 residues. Germline assignment: CDR1 MDHEN and CDR2 SYDVKM. The CDR3: CASSFQDTTDTQYF.

CDR3 sequence reads: CASGAWLPETQYF. The V gene is TRBV5-8, the J gene TRBJ2-5. The CDR3 loop spans 13 amino acids. The germline gives CDR1 SGHTS, CDR2 YDEGEE.

The rearrangement links TRBV20-1 to TRBJ2-1; TCRdb's assignment of TRBD2 cannot be checked, as there is no DNA. CDR1 and CDR2 from the germline V gene are DFQATT and SNEGSKA (reference sequence). The CDR3 sequence is 16 residues long. The CDR3: CSANLQAGGPYNEQFF.

This sequence joins TRBV24-1 and TRBJ1-2; the D call of TRBD1 rests on TCRdb alone, since no DNA is present to check it. The CDR3 is made up of 15 amino acids. CDR1 is KGHDR and CDR2 is SFDVKD in the germline V gene. CDR3 residues: CATSNNGQGNYGYTF.

The chain has TRBV12-3 or TRBV12-4 and TRBJ1-4; with no DNA, the TCRdb D assignment of TRBD1 cannot be verified. CDR3 length: 14 amino acids. The CDR3 reads CASSRTAGREKLFF.

The V call is TRBV27, the J call TRBJ2-3. The CDR3 has 15 residues. Per the germline V gene, CDR1 is MNHEY and CDR2 is SMNVEV (reference sequence). CDR3 protein: CASSLVQLGTDTQYF.